This T cell receptor beta chain was sequenced in a study of blood T cell repertoires in COVID-19 (dated by TCRdb to 2020 to 2022). The study in broad terms: Samples from collaborators originated in the United States, Italy and Spain and spanned both the acute and convalescent phases of COVID-19. Nearly every sample came with metadata listing a de-identified subject ID, COVID-19 status, age in years and sex. The prospective study material was composed of cDNA or gDNA derived from T cells, B-cell-depleted T cells, or PBMCs. The repertoires were made available in a free public database intended to serve as a resource for research on the immune response to SARS-CoV-2. Where HLA class I and class II types were available, the types were taken from metadata supplied by the sample provider, not from assay-based typing. Subjects who had been exposed to COVID-19, were actively infected with it, or had recovered from it provided the deeply sampled blood TCRbeta repertoires that made up the dataset. Samples were obtained from the ongoing ImmuneRACE study (first 160 participants) and from over 1,000 subjects provided by 6 global collaborators. On the study overall, not on this receptor specifically: Clinical and demographic metadata were provided uncurated, with the amount varying by source and participant.

With respect to this clone: This clone's antigen is unknown. Nothing much larger sits one base from this clone, and base qualities are not available.

The germline V gene sets CDR1 to SQVTM and CDR2 to ANQGSEA. CDR3 length: 14 amino acids, cysteine to phenylalanine. Only the CDR3 part of the read is kept: 42 bases, read in frame from the first base. V drops 2 bases and J drops 2 bases, leaving 10 bases in between. Another Seattle source contributed samples from volunteer blood donors who had recovered from COVID-19. Collaborating institutions collected whole blood in K2EDTA tubes following their own protocols. For TCRbeta analysis, collaborators shipped samples as frozen whole blood, isolated PBMCs, or DNA extracted from either of those sample types. TCRbeta CDR3 regions were amplified from genomic DNA using the immunoSEQ Assay, a bias-controlled multiplex PCR. From the authors' description of their analysis: The number of nucleated cells in each sample was estimated from the amplification of reference gene primers within the assay. To quantify the absolute abundance of each unique TCRbeta CDR3 rearrangement, sequence reads were collapsed and filtered. For each sample, productive Simpson clonality was calculated as the square root of Simpson's diversity index across productive rearrangements. The table was pulled from immuneACCESS by TCRdb, which kept in-frame rearrangements only. Such tables lose some clones; where checked, under half of the loss comes from unresolved V genes, and the rest has no known cause. That table furnishes V, J and clone size, whereas the DNA furnished D and trimming. The sample profile shows a few hundred thousand clones; 85% to 90% of them were found once. The top ten clonotypes cover approximately 6.2% of the sample.

This clonotype originated in a man aged 55 to 70 who had recovered from COVID-19. Sequencing was done on a sample of peripheral blood. This receptor chain uses TRBV29-1 and TRBJ2-1, and the D gene may be TRBD1, 5 bases matching. The CDR3 amino acid sequence is: CSVEKQEPYNEQFF. The DNA reads TGCAGCGTTGAAAAACAGGAACCCTACAATGAGCAGTTCTTC.